The 22 T cell receptor beta chains below come from one sample, sequenced in a study of blood T cell repertoires in COVID-19. Profiled with immunoSEQ multiplex PCR; TCRdb holds only in-frame clones, not every one. The repertoire holds approximately 250,000 clones, approximately 86% seen once, with approximately 8.2% in the top ten. The specimen was peripheral blood. These receptor sequences come from a man aged 40-49 years with active or convalescent COVID-19.

The rearrangement uses TRBV28 and TRBJ1-5, with D possibly matching TRBD1 (6 bases). Germline V gives CDR1 MDHEN, CDR2 SYDVKM. The CDR3 runs to 15 residues. Between the trimmed V and J ends, which lost 3 bases and 7 bases, there was a span of 16 bases. CDR3 DNA: TGTGCCAGCAGTTTCCAGTTAGGGGGAAGCCAGCCCCAGCATTTT. Translating it yields CASSFQLGGSQPQHF.

The gene calls are TRBV5-1 and TRBJ2-1; 13 bases line up with TRBD2. The J segment lost 7 bases and the V segment lost 5 bases, leaving 18 bases of the junction unmatched. Germline V CDR1 and CDR2: SGHRS, YFSETQ. This CDR3 has 19 amino acids. In nucleotides, the CDR3 is TGCGCCAGCAGGTCGAGAAGGACTAGCGGGGGCCCAGAACTTAATGAGCAGTTCTTC. It specifies CASRSRRTSGGPELNEQFF.

This clone has only one observation. V gene TRBV6-5 combines with J gene TRBJ1-6; 9 positions match TRBD1. After removal of 0 bases from V and 7 bases from J, the junction contained 4 bases not matched to a gene. The germline CDR1 and CDR2 sequences are MNHEY and SVGAGI. The CDR3 contains 16 residues. The DNA of the CDR3 is TGTGCCAGCAGTTACTCGACAGGGGGTTTCAATTCACCCCTCCACTTT. Its translation: CASSYSTGGFNSPLHF.

As DNA, the CDR3 is TGCAGTGCTAGGGTCGGAGAGACCCAGTACTTC. It encodes CSARVGETQYF. This chain links TRBV20-1 with TRBJ2-5; D unclear. V lost 3 bases and J 4 bases, leaving 6 bases between the germline ends. There are 11 residues in the CDR3. Germline V gene sequence: CDR1 DFQATT, CDR2 SNEGSKA (reference sequence).

This clone has just one count. The V and J genes are TRBV10-3 and TRBJ1-6, with D possibly TRBD1 on 6 matching bases. From germline, CDR1 is ENHRY and CDR2 SYGVKD. V dropped 10 bases and J dropped 8 bases, with 18 bases sitting between them. The CDR3 runs 14 residues. CDR3 nucleotide sequence: TGTGCCACCCTGGGGGGGGGCGAGGATTCACCCCTCCACTTT. Translation: CATLGGGEDSPLHF.

This chain joins TRBV7-9 and TRBJ2-3, with D possibly being TRBD1 (5 bases). The CDR3 covers 16 residues. Deletions cut 4 bases from V and 2 bases from J, with 16 bases between. CDR1 is SEHNR and CDR2 is FQNEAQ in the germline V gene (reference sequence). The CDR3 loop is CASSSLPRVNTDTQYF. CDR3 DNA: TGTGCCAGCAGCTCACTACCCAGGGTCAACACAGATACGCAGTATTTT.

This clone was seen more than once but under ten times. The genes are TRBV5-6 and TRBJ1-1; D remains ambiguous. This CDR3 region has 14 residues. Trimming cost V 3 bases and J 1 base, with 10 bases left between them. The germline CDR1 and CDR2 sequences are SGHDT and YYEEEE. CDR3 residues: CASSWAKPNTEAFF. CDR3 sequence (DNA): TGTGCCAGCAGCTGGGCGAAACCGAACACTGAAGCTTTCTTT.

This chain connects TRBV11-2 to TRBJ1-1, with D hard to call. Trimming pared 5 bases from V and 1 base from J, leaving 11 bases between. The CDR3 length is 14 residues. Looked up from germline, CDR1 is SGHAT and CDR2 is FQNNGV. CDR3 amino acids: CASSRVPQNTEAFF. In DNA, the CDR3 is TGTGCCAGCAGCCGAGTACCCCAGAACACTGAAGCTTTCTTT.

The chain carries TRBV10-3 and TRBJ1-2; a possible D gene is TRBD1 (5 bases). The CDR3 spans 16 residues. CDR1 is ENHRY, CDR2 SYGVKD, per germline. V shed 4 bases and J shed 1 base, with 16 bases lying between them. CDR3 loop: CAISVGGKTVNYGYTF. In DNA, the CDR3 is TGTGCCATCAGTGTGGGGGGGAAGACAGTTAACTATGGCTACACCTTC.

This clone was counted only a few times. The genes are TRBV28 and TRBJ2-7; the match to TRBD2 covers 11 bases. This CDR3 spans 15 amino acids. J lost 0 bases, V lost 7 bases, and 5 bases had no gene match. Germline CDR1 MDHEN, CDR2 SYDVKM. CDR3 DNA: TGTGCCAGCATCCCCGGGACTAGCGGCTCCTACGAGCAGTACTTC. This codes for CASIPGTSGSYEQYF.

This chain links TRBV2 with TRBJ1-1; 8 nucleotides match TRBD1. The germline CDR1 and CDR2 sequences are SNHLY and FYNNEI. Trimming at V came to 4 bases and at J to 2 bases, leaving 15 bases not matched to a gene. The CDR3 extends over 18 amino acids. CDR3 sequence (DNA): TGTGCCAGCAGTGGGCGGACAGGGCCGGGGGCATCCAACACTGAAGCTTTCTTT. Its translation: CASSGRTGPGASNTEAFF.

This clone was found once. This sequence joins TRBV7-8 and TRBJ2-1; 7 nucleotides align to TRBD1. J lost 8 bases, V lost 1 base, and 2 bases had no gene match. In germline, CDR1 is SGHVS, CDR2 FQNEAQ. This CDR3 spans 13 amino acids. In DNA, the CDR3 is TGTGCCAGCAGCTTAGGAGGGGGCGATGAGCAGTTCTTC. Protein: CASSLGGGDEQFF. The complete variable domain, with remaining parts taken from reference TRBV7-8 and TRBJ2-1, reads GAGVSQSPRYKVAKRGQDVALRCDPISGHVSLFWYQQALGQGPEFLTYFQNEAQLDKSGLPSDRFFAERPEGSVSTLKIQRTQQEDSAVYLCASSLGGGDEQFFGPGTRLTVL.

The rearrangement uses TRBV10-2 and TRBJ1-2; D is perhaps TRBD1 (5 bases). Germline V gene lookup returns CDR1 WSHSY and CDR2 SAAADI. V lost 6 bases and J 4 bases, leaving 21 bases between the germline ends. The CDR3 is 16 residues long. The CDR3 is CASRGEAGRTGYGYTF. The CDR3 nucleotides read TGCGCCAGCAGGGGGGAGGCAGGGCGAACTGGCTATGGCTACACCTTC.

In its sample, this clone was seen a few times. The chain carries TRBV19 and TRBJ1-4, with TRBD1 matching over 10 bases. Trimming removed 5 bases from V and 8 bases from J; junction bases left unmatched: 2. This CDR3 has 13 residues. Germline V lookup: CDR1 LNHDA, CDR2 SQIVND (reference sequence). This CDR3 is CASSGTGVEKLFF. CDR3 nucleotides: TGTGCCAGTAGTGGGACAGGGGTAGAAAAACTGTTTTTT.

This chain links TRBV7-9 with TRBJ2-1; D gene unclear. V was trimmed by 5 bases and J by 10 bases, leaving 15 bases between them. From germline, CDR1 is SEHNR and CDR2 FQNEAQ (reference sequence). This CDR3 is built from 13 residues. CDR3 DNA sequence: TGTGCCAGCAGCGAGATTCTAGGAGAGGAGCAGTTCTTC. Amino acids: CASSEILGEEQFF.

The rearrangement uses TRBV12-3 or TRBV12-4 and TRBJ1-3; no clear D. The V and J ends lost 5 bases and 4 bases respectively, with 6 bases between them. The CDR3 has 12 amino acids. Written as DNA, the CDR3 is TGTGCCAGCAGTCCGGGGGGAAACACCATATATTTT. Amino acid sequence: CASSPGGNTIYF.

The chain couples TRBV28 to TRBJ1-1, with D maybe TRBD1 (6 bases). Germline CDR1 and CDR2: MDHEN and SYDVKM. The CDR3 covers 14 residues. Trimming removed 7 bases from V and 0 bases from J, with 12 bases in between. The CDR3 loop reads CASIGGALNTEAFF. Written as DNA, the CDR3 is TGTGCCAGCATAGGGGGGGCCTTGAACACTGAAGCTTTCTTT.

This sequence joins TRBV5-1 and TRBJ2-1; 7 bases match TRBD1. Germline trimming cut 7 bases from V and 5 bases from J; bases unmatched to any gene: 6. CDR3 length: 13 residues. CDR1 and CDR2 (germline): SGHRS, YFSETQ. The CDR3 DNA reads TGCGCCAGCCACTATGACAGGGACAATGAGCAGTTCTTC. The encoded protein is CASHYDRDNEQFF.

The chain employs TRBV5-4 and TRBJ2-1; tentatively, D is TRBD1 (5 bases). V gave up 2 bases and J gave up 8 bases, with 11 bases separating them. Per germline, CDR1 SGHNT and CDR2 YYREEE (reference sequence). The CDR3 spans 13 residues. This CDR3 is CASSFLGPYEQFF. In DNA form, the CDR3 reads TGTGCCAGCAGCTTTTTGGGGCCGTATGAGCAGTTCTTC.

The chain is built from TRBV11-3 and TRBJ2-1, with TRBD2 matching over 14 bases. V shed 5 bases and J 9 bases; nucleotides not matched to a gene: 9. The CDR3 contains 16 residues. Germline V gene sequence: CDR1 SGHNT, CDR2 YENEEA. This CDR3 is CASSPGTSGSYGEQFF. The CDR3 DNA reads as TGTGCCAGCAGCCCGGGGACTAGCGGGAGTTACGGTGAGCAGTTCTTC.

The chain links TRBV3-1 (or the pseudogene TRBV3-2) to TRBJ1-2, with a weak D call TRBD1 (5 bases). Between the trimmed V and J ends, which lost 0 bases and 8 bases, there was a span of 7 bases. The CDR3 runs 12 residues. The germline gives CDR1 LGHDT, CDR2 YNNKEL (reference sequence). CDR3 sequence reads: CASSQDWGGYTF. CDR3 DNA: TGTGCCAGCAGCCAAGATTGGGGCGGCTACACCTTC.

The DNA of the CDR3 is TGTGCCAGTAGTATCGGTGCAGGGAGGGAGACCCAGTACTTC. This gives the protein CASSIGAGRETQYF. The chain joins TRBV19 to TRBJ2-5; a possible D gene is TRBD2 (6 bases). The ends were cut back, 3 bases at V and 5 bases at J, with 13 bases in the middle. The germline gives CDR1 LNHDA, CDR2 SQIVND (reference sequence). CDR3 length: 14 amino acids.